This TCR beta chain comes out of a study of PD-1 blockade in classical Hodgkin lymphoma. Study-wide context: Patients were administered nivolumab (3 mg/kg intravenously) every 2 weeks.

Study results and caveats: Patients starting nivolumab under 1 year after ASCT were excluded. Prior to therapy, complete responders displayed diversity much like that of newly diagnosed patients.

The sample's time point: cycle 4 day 1 (C4D1), after 6 weeks of nivolumab. The patients all showed relapse after autologous stem cell transplantation, while their brentuximab vedotin exposure varied. Starting with thawed PBMCs, CD4+ T cells were purified by magnetic negative selection. TCRdb's table, derived via immunoSEQ multiplex PCR, lists solely in-frame clones and lacks some. The repertoire holds 30,000 to 35,000 clones, with around 80% as singletons. On this clone: As yet, its antigen is unknown.

The receptor was isolated from a human donor with classical Hodgkin lymphoma. The sequencing here drew on CD4+ T cells from blood, taken before the fourth cycle of nivolumab.

The CDR3 here is CASSMGSRGSGNTIYF. CDR3 nucleotide sequence: TGTGCCAGTAGTATGGGGTCGAGGGGCTCTGGAAACACCATATATTTT. The rearrangement uses TRBV19 and TRBJ1-3; a weak D match, TRBD1 (5 bases). Per germline, CDR1 LNHDA and CDR2 SQIVND (reference sequence). The ends were cut back, 3 bases at V and 0 bases at J, with 12 bases in the middle. The CDR3 is 16 amino acids.